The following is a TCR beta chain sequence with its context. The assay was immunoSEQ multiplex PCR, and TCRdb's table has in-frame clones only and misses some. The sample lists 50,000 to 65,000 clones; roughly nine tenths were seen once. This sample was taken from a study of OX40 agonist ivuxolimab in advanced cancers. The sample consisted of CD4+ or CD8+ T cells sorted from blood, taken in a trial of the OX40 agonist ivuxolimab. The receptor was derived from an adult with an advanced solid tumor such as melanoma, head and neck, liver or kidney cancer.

The CDR3 DNA follows: TGTGCCATCAGCACGGGTTCCTACGAGCAGTACTTC. Protein product: CAISTGSYEQYF. The V call is TRBV10-3, the J call TRBJ2-7; D gene ambiguous. In germline, CDR1 is ENHRY, CDR2 SYGVKD. CDR3 size: 12 residues. Trimming took off 6 bases at V and 1 base at J, with 7 bases between the two ends.